This is a list of T cell receptor beta chains from one sample in a study of blood T cells in healthy people across ages. TCRdb redid the calling of the 5' RACE reads with MiXCR, one entry per CDR3 protein. Here the sample spans about 900,000 distinct CDR3 sequences, about 48% being singletons. The sequenced sample consisted of blood. The receptors were gathered from a man under 40 in good health. Both conserved end residues are part of each CDR3. Each record gives: J gene, clone size, D gene, V gene, CDR3 DNA, CDR3 protein. A D gene is named only where the DNA matches it firmly. Clone size, where shown, is once, few, many, or a class for clones that have expanded.

TRBJ1-4 . . TRBV4-2 TGTGCCAGCAGCCAAGATCTAAACAGGAATGAAAAACTGTTTTTT CASSQDLNRNEKLFF
TRBJ2-7 few TRBD2 TRBV7-2 TGTGCCAGCACAACCCTAGCGGGCTCCTACGAGCAGTACTTC CASTTLAGSYEQYF
TRBJ2-2 . . TRBV7-2 TGTGCCAGCAGCACGGGGGGCGGAAACACCGGGGAGCTGTTTTTT CASSTGGGNTGELFF
TRBJ2-5 . TRBD2 TRBV15 TGTGCCACCAGCAGAGATATTGCGGGAGGGGAGACCCAGTACTTC CATSRDIAGGETQYF
TRBJ2-1 . TRBD1 TRBV27 TGTGCCAGCAGTTTGGGACAGGGTACCCGTGAGCAGTTCTTC CASSLGQGTREQFF
TRBJ2-5 . TRBD2 TRBV25-1 TGTGCCAGCAGTAGCGGGGGGGCCGGGGAGACCCAGTACTTC CASSSGGAGETQYF
TRBJ1-4 few TRBD1 TRBV5-4 TGTGCCAGCAGATCCCAGGGAGGGGGCGAAAAACTGTTTTTT CASRSQGGGEKLFF
TRBJ2-7 few . TRBV6-6 TGTGCCAGCAGTACCCGGAGGACCACCCCTTCCTACGAGCAGTACTTC CASSTRRTTPSYEQYF
TRBJ2-1 few . TRBV7-9 TGTGCCAGCACGGGGTTCTACAATGAGCAGTTCTTC CASTGFYNEQFF
TRBJ2-5 . . TRBV2 TGTGCCAGCAGAGGGTATCCAGAGACCCAGTACTTC CASRGYPETQYF
TRBJ1-5 . . TRBV20-1 TGCAGTGCTATCCATAGCAATCAGCCCCAGCATTTT CSAIHSNQPQHF
TRBJ2-7 . TRBD1 TRBV6-5 TGTGCCAGCAGTTACAAAGCTCTCGGACAGGGCTTCTACGAGCAGTACTTC CASSYKALGQGFYEQYF
TRBJ2-7 . . TRBV29-1 TGCAGCGTGGGTCGAGCGACTGGGTACGAGCAGTACTTC CSVGRATGYEQYF
TRBJ2-7 many . TRBV18 TGTGCCAGCTCCGTGGGGGGCGAGCAGTACTTC CASSVGGEQYF
TRBJ2-4 . TRBD1 TRBV2 TGTGCCAGCAGTCCGACAGGGGCGCGAGACATTCAGTACTTC CASSPTGARDIQYF
TRBJ2-1 . TRBD2 TRBV25-1 TGTGCCAGCCATCAACCGGGACTAGCGGGGGTTGATGAGCAGTTCTTC CASHQPGLAGVDEQFF
TRBJ2-3 many TRBD2 TRBV7-2 TGTGCCAGCAGCTTACGGCGGGGGAGCACAGATACGCAGTATTTT CASSLRRGSTDTQYF
TRBJ2-3 once . TRBV7-8 TGTGCCAGCAGCCAGTTCAGGGGAAGCACAGATACGCAGTATTTT CASSQFRGSTDTQYF
TRBJ2-1 once TRBD2 TRBV2 TGTGCCAGCAGTGGCGATAGCGGGAGTTCCTACAATGAGCAGTTCTTC CASSGDSGSSYNEQFF
TRBJ2-1 many . TRBV25-1 TGTGCCAGCAGTGGACCCGGGACCCAGTTCTTC CASSGPGTQFF
TRBJ1-4 . . TRBV29-1 TGCAGCGTTAAACAGGGACGTTTAGAAAAACTGTTTTTT CSVKQGRLEKLFF
TRBJ2-7 few TRBD1 TRBV27 TGTGCCAGCAGTAACCGGGACAGGCCCTACGAGCAGTACTTC CASSNRDRPYEQYF
TRBJ2-3 . TRBD1 TRBV20-1 TGCAGTGCTAGAGACTTAGGACAGGCGCTTATAGGTACGCAGTATTTT CSARDLGQALIGTQYF
TRBJ2-5 . . TRBV7-2 TGTGCCAGCAGCTTAGGGGCAGGGTACGGTCCAGAGACCCAGTACTTC CASSLGAGYGPETQYF
TRBJ2-4 . . TRBV27 TGTGCCAGCAGGGAGCTAGCCAAAAACATTCAGTACTTC CASRELAKNIQYF
TRBJ2-3 . . TRBV10-3 TGTGCCATCAGTGATGGGAACAGTCCCTTAGGGCAGTATTTT CAISDGNSPLGQYF
TRBJ2-5 few . TRBV4-1 TGCGCCAGCAGCCAAGCGGGGGGCCTCGGCAGGGAGACCCAGTACTTC CASSQAGGLGRETQYF
TRBJ2-3 . . TRBV6-2/TRBV6-3 TGTGCCAGCAGTTACAGTAGCGGCACAGATACGCAGTATTTT CASSYSSGTDTQYF
TRBJ2-7 . . TRBV7-9 TGTGCCAGCAGCCCGATGACAGGCGCCCCCTACGAGCAGTACTTC CASSPMTGAPYEQYF
TRBJ2-5 . TRBD2 TRBV7-6 TGTGCCAGCAGCTTAGTTCCCTTTAGCGGGAGTGGGGAGACCCAGTACTTC CASSLVPFSGSGETQYF
TRBJ2-7 . . TRBV28 TGTGCCAGCAGTCCCATCGGGGGGACACAAGGCGAGCAGTACTTC CASSPIGGTQGEQYF
TRBJ1-5 few . TRBV29-1 TGCAGCGTTGAAGTAGCAGGTAGCAATCAGCCCCAGCATTTT CSVEVAGSNQPQHF
TRBJ1-1 . TRBD1 TRBV27 TGTGCCAGCAGTTTGGAGGGACAGGGAGGGACTGAAGCTTTCTTT CASSLEGQGGTEAFF
TRBJ2-3 many . TRBV11-1 TGTGCCAGCAGCTTAGGGCGGTTGGGGCGGGGGCGCGATACGCAGTATTTT CASSLGRLGRGRDTQYF
TRBJ1-5 . . TRBV7-2 TGTGCCAGCAGCTTTCCCCAACAGCCCCAGCATTTT CASSFPQQPQHF
TRBJ2-1 . TRBD2 TRBV5-1 TGCGCCAGCAGCCGGGGAGCTAGCGGGGGGGCCGGCAATGAGCAGTTCTTC CASSRGASGGAGNEQFF
TRBJ2-3 once . TRBV7-7 TGTGCTAGCAGCCCCGGTCGACGCGTTAATACAGATACGCAGTATTTT CASSPGRRVNTDTQYF
TRBJ1-5 few . TRBV7-9 TGTGCCAGCAGCTCGGCCGCAGGAGGCAATCAGCCCCAGCATTTT CASSSAAGGNQPQHF
TRBJ2-3 . TRBD2 TRBV25-1 TGTGCCAGCAGTGAATATAAATCGGCGGGGGTAAGCACAGATACGCAGTATTTT CASSEYKSAGVSTDTQYF
TRBJ2-1 few . TRBV24-1 TGTGCCACCACAGGGTCTCCCTACAATGAGCAGTTCTTC CATTGSPYNEQFF
TRBJ1-3 . TRBD1 TRBV6-6 TGTGCCAGCAGTTGGGGACAGAGCTCTGGAAACACCATATATTTT CASSWGQSSGNTIYF
TRBJ2-5 few . TRBV7-2 TGTGCCAGCAGCCTGAATGGGGGGGCCCAAGAGACCCAGTACTTC CASSLNGGAQETQYF
TRBJ2-3 few TRBD1 TRBV12-3/TRBV12-4 TGTGCCAGCAGTTCGACAGGGGCTGGCACAGATACGCAGTATTTT CASSSTGAGTDTQYF
TRBJ1-6 few TRBD1 TRBV9 TGTGCCAGCAGCGTAGGTGGTTCGGCAGGGGGTTCCTATAATTCACCCCTCCACTTT CASSVGGSAGGSYNSPLHF
TRBJ2-1 . TRBD2 TRBV5-6 TGTGCCAGCAGCTTGGACGAGGGGACTAAGACCTGGAATGAGCAGTTCTTC CASSLDEGTKTWNEQFF
TRBJ2-5 . . TRBV7-2 TGTGCCAGCAGCCCCTTCACGGGGATGCCCACCGGGACCCAGTACTTC CASSPFTGMPTGTQYF
TRBJ2-5 . . TRBV21-1 TGTGCCAGCAGCCAACCGGGACAGGGAGACCAAGAGACCCAGTACTTC CASSQPGQGDQETQYF
TRBJ1-1 . . TRBV28 TGTGCCACCCAAATAGGGGGCACTGAAGCTTTCTTT CATQIGGTEAFF
TRBJ2-1 once . TRBV27 TGTGCCAGCAGTTTACGGACTACCGCCAATGAGCAGTTCTTC CASSLRTTANEQFF
TRBJ1-5 . . TRBV20-1 TGCAGTGCGCGGGTCGGGAGCAATCAGCCCCAGCATTTT CSARVGSNQPQHF
TRBJ2-7 . . TRBV29-1 TGCAGCGTTGGTCCAGGGAGCTCCTACGAGCAGTACTTC CSVGPGSSYEQYF
TRBJ1-6 . . TRBV18 TGTGCCAGCTCAGTCGCCTCCGGGGGAGGAAGTAATTCACCCCTCCACTTT CASSVASGGGSNSPLHF
TRBJ1-5 . TRBD1 TRBV5-1 TGCGCCAGCAGTCCCGGGGGGACAGAGACTTATCAGCCCCAGCATTTT CASSPGGTETYQPQHF
TRBJ2-3 . . TRBV29-1 TGCAGCGTTGTTCCCGGGGGTCATCACACAGATACGCAGTATTTT CSVVPGGHHTDTQYF
TRBJ2-3 . TRBD2 TRBV2 TGTGCCATCGGACTAGAAGCCAGCGATACGCAGTATTTT CAIGLEASDTQYF